This TCR beta chain derives from a study of blood T cell repertoires in COVID-19. Study as a whole: Researchers got acute and convalescent COVID-19 samples from the United States, Italy and Spain. T cells, B-cell-depleted T cells, or PBMCs supplied cDNA or gDNA.

Unmatched junction bases numbered 10, after V lost 4 bases and J lost 2 bases. Germline loops: CDR1 ENHRY, CDR2 SYGVKD. The CDR3 totals 16 residues. Per the authors' pipeline: How many nucleated cells were present was estimated from reference gene primer amplification. The assay was immunoSEQ multiplex PCR, and TCRdb's table has in-frame clones only and misses some. That table gives V, J and clone size, and the DNA gave D and trimming. The table has almost 300,000 clones, about 88% seen once. This chain connects TRBV10-3 to TRBJ2-5; 7 bases are shared with TRBD2. The receptor's source is an older man with acute or convalescent COVID-19. Sequenced input: peripheral blood. The CDR3 region is CAISASRGLIQETQYF. The CDR3 DNA is TGTGCCATCAGTGCCAGCCGGGGACTAATACAAGAGACCCAGTACTTC.